These T cell receptor beta chains were read from a single sample in a study of cytomegalovirus exposure and HLA in healthy donors. Assay: immunoSEQ multiplex PCR; the TCRdb copy retains only in-frame clones and omits some. The sample consists of about 140,000 clones, 70% to 75% of them appearing once. Sequenced sample: PBMCs. All receptors derive from a woman in her 30s in good health and CMV-seronegative. CDR3s include the opening cysteine and the closing phenylalanine or tryptophan. A D gene is named only where the DNA matches it firmly. Size is omitted from some rows. Given values are once, few, many or a class for expanded clones.

D gene	clone size	V gene	J gene	CDR3 DNA	CDR3 protein
-	few	TRBV14	TRBJ1-1	TGTGCCAGCAGCCCCGGGTACACTGAAGCTTTCTTT	CASSPGYTEAFF
-	few	TRBV25-1	TRBJ2-5	TGTGCCAGCAGTGAAGGCGCAGGGCAAGAGACCCAGTACTTC	CASSEGAGQETQYF
-	once	TRBV4-2	TRBJ2-5	TGTGCCAGCAGCCAAGATCTTAGTGGTTACTACGGGCAGTACTTC	CASSQDLSGYYGQYF
-	-	TRBV30	TRBJ2-3	TGTGCCTGGAGTAACCGGGACTCCTCCTATCCGGATTTT	CAWSNRDSSYPDF
-	-	TRBV19	TRBJ1-2	TGTGCCAGCCACCCCCAGGCGGGAAGGGGCTACACCTTC	CASHPQAGRGYTF
-	few	TRBV5-1	TRBJ2-7	TGCGCCAGCAGCTTGGCCGCGACTACCCCCGACGAGCAGTACTTC	CASSLAATTPDEQYF
-	-	TRBV10-3	TRBJ2-5	TGTGCCATCAGTCTAGCGAAGCAAGAGACCCAGTACTTC	CAISLAKQETQYF
-	-	TRBV11-2	TRBJ1-2	TGTGCCAGCAGCTCTCAGGACTATGGCTACACCTTC	CASSSQDYGYTF
-	-	TRBV18	TRBJ2-1	TGTGCCAGCTCATCCACAGGGTTCGATGAGCAGTTCTTC	CASSSTGFDEQFF
TRBD1	-	TRBV7-9	TRBJ2-1	TGTGCCAGCTTTCGTAGGACGGGGACAGGGAATGAGCAGTTCTTC	CASFRRTGTGNEQFF
-	-	TRBV11-2	TRBJ1-2	TGTGCCAGCAGCCCACAAGCGGAGAGCGGCTACACCTTC	CASSPQAESGYTF
TRBD1	-	TRBV28	TRBJ1-3	TGTGCCAGCAGTTCGCCGACAGGGTTTGGAAACACCATATATTTT	CASSSPTGFGNTIYF
TRBD2	-	TRBV27	TRBJ2-1	TGTGCCAGCAGTTTACGTTGGACTAGCGCGAATGAGCAGTTCTTC	CASSLRWTSANEQFF
TRBD2	-	TRBV4-1	TRBJ2-3	TGCGCCAGCAGCCCACGGACTAGCGGAGGAGATACGCAGTATTTT	CASSPRTSGGDTQYF
TRBD2	few	TRBV18	TRBJ2-7	TGTGCCAGCTCACCGGCCGGTGGGACTAGCGGGACCCCCTACGAGCAGTACTTC	CASSPAGGTSGTPYEQYF
-	once	TRBV5-1	TRBJ1-2	TGCGCCAGCAGCTTGGAGACAGGTCTCTATGGCTACACCTTC	CASSLETGLYGYTF